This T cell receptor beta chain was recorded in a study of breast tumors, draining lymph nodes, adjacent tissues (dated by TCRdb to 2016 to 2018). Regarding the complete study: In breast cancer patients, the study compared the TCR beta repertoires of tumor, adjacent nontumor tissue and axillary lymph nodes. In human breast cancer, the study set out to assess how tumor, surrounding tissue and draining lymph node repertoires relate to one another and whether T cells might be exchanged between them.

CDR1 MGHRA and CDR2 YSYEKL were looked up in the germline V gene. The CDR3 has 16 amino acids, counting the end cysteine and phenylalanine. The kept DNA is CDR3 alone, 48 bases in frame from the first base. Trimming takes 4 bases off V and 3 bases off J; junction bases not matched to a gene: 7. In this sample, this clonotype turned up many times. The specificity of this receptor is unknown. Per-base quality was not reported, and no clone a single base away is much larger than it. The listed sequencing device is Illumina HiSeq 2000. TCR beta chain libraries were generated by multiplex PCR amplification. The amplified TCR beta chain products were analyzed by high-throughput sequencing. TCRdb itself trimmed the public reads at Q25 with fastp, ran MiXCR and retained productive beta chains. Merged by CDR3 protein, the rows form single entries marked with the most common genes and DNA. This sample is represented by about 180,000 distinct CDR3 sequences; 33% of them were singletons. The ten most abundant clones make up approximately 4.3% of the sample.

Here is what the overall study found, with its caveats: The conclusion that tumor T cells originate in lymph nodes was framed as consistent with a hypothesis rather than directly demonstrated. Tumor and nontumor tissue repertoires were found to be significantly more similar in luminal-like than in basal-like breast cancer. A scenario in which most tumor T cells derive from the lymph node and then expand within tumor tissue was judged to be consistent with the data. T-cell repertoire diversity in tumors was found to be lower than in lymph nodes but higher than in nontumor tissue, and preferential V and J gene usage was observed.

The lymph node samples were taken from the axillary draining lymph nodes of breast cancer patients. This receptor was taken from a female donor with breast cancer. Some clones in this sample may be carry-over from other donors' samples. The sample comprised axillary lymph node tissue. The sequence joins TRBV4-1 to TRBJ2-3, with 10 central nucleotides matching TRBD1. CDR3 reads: CASSRLPGQGTDTQYF. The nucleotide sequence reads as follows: TGCGCCAGCAGCCGACTACCGGGACAGGGGACAGATACGCAGTATTTT.